The sequence of this T cell receptor beta chain was determined in a study of early stage breast cancer tumors. Findings and limits, study-wide: In about 90% of the 16 patients, blood comparison separated tumor from normal breast. Bulk DNA sequencing of unsorted cells missed chain pairing and markers.

This clone is a singleton in its sample. Its matching antigen is unknown. Some clones are missing from TCRdb's copy, which holds only in-frame ones; the method was immunoSEQ multiplex PCR. The repertoire consists of about 9,700 clones, with 60% to 85% occurring once and the leading ten covering 7% to 9.5%. Losses at the gene ends were 6 bases for V and 4 bases for J; bases not matched to a gene: 3. Germline V gene sequence: CDR1 SGHAT, CDR2 FQNNGV. The CDR3 runs 12 residues. Enough DNA from normal breast tissue often took about 85-310 mg. The V gene is TRBV11-2, the J gene TRBJ2-7; 7 bases are shared with TRBD2. This clonotype was sampled from a person in their 40s with breast cancer. Sequenced sample: normal breast tissue next to the tumor. The CDR3 coding sequence is TGTGCCAGCAGTGGGGGGGGTTACGAGCAGTACTTC. Its protein product is CASSGGGYEQYF.